What follows are 5 T cell receptor beta chains derived from one specimen sequenced in a study of cytomegalovirus exposure and HLA in healthy donors. The primer mix had 60 Vbeta and 13 Jbeta primers. Method: immunoSEQ multiplex PCR; TCRdb's copy keeps in-frame clones and lacks some. The sample comprises roughly 120,000 clones, approximately 81% of which are singletons, and around 4.5% rests with the top ten. Sequencing used PBMCs. Receptors were obtained from a young man in good health and CMV-seropositive.

This chain joins TRBV25-1 and TRBJ1-2; TRBD1 matches at 7 bases. J was trimmed by 5 bases and V by 4 bases; bases with no gene match: 7. CDR1 MGHDK and CDR2 SYGVNS come from the germline V gene. CDR3 size: 14 residues. The CDR3 DNA is TGTGCCAGCAGTGGACAGACAGGGACTTATGGCTACACCTTC. Protein sequence: CASSGQTGTYGYTF.

The genes are TRBV4-3 and TRBJ1-5, with unresolved D. CDR3 size: 16 residues. Trimming pared 0 bases from V and 2 bases from J, leaving 11 bases between. CDR1 and CDR2 from the germline V gene are LGHNA and YSLEER. The chain's CDR3 is CASSQDSGGGNQPQHF. For the CDR3, the DNA is TGCGCCAGCAGCCAAGATTCGGGCGGGGGCAATCAGCCCCAGCATTTT.

The chain joins TRBV27 to TRBJ2-2; TRBD2 matches 7 bases. This CDR3 comprises 14 residues. J was trimmed by 6 bases and V by 3 bases; bases with no gene match: 4. From germline, CDR1 is MNHEY and CDR2 SMNVEV (reference sequence). The CDR3 region is CASSFGLGPGELFF. CDR3 nucleotides: TGTGCCAGCAGTTTCGGACTAGGTCCCGGGGAGCTGTTTTTT.

The chain recombines TRBV7-2 with TRBJ1-1, with D perhaps matching TRBD1 (5 bases). This CDR3 has 16 amino acids. The V gene's germline CDR1 is SGHTA and CDR2 FQGNSA. Between the trimmed V and J ends, which lost 2 bases and 2 bases, there was a span of 15 bases. CDR3 nucleotides: TGTGCCAGCAGCTTAATGGGGGGGGTAACCAACACTGAAGCTTTCTTT. Translated: CASSLMGGVTNTEAFF.

Relative to its sample, this clone is medium-sized (0.01 to 0.1%). V is TRBV25-1 and J is TRBJ1-2; no reliable D call. Germline V gene data show CDR1 as MGHDK and CDR2 as SYGVNS. Deletions cut 6 bases from V and 8 bases from J, with 13 bases between. The CDR3 consists of 12 residues. The CDR3 nucleotides read TGTGCCAGCAGATATTCGGGTTCGGGCTACACCTTC. Protein: CASRYSGSGYTF.